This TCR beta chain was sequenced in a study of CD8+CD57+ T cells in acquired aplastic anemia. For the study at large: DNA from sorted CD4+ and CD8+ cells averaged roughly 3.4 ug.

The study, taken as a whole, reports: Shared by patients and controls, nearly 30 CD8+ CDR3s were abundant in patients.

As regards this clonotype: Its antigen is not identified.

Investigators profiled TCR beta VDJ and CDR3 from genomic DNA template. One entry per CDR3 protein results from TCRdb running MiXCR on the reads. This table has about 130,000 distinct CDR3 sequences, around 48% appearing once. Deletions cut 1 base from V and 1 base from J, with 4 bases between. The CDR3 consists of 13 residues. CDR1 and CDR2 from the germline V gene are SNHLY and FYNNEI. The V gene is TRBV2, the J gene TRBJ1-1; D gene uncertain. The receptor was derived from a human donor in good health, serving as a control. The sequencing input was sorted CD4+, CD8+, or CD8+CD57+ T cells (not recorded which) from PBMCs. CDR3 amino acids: CASSEEENTEAFF. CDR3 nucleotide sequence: TGTGCCAGCAGTGAAGAAGAGAACACTGAAGCTTTCTTT.